The 3 T cell receptor beta chains in this list originate from one sample, sequenced in a study of blood T cell repertoires in COVID-19. The table came from immunoSEQ multiplex PCR; TCRdb's copy has only in-frame clones and leaves some out. This sample carries about 140,000 clones, over 80% of them seen once, and the ten largest clones take 9.5% to 11%. The source material was peripheral blood. The receptors stem from a woman aged 80 or over with acute or convalescent COVID-19.

The V gene is TRBV12-3 or TRBV12-4, the J gene TRBJ1-1; D not certain. Trimming shortened V by 2 bases and J by 8 bases, and 9 bases separated the two germline ends. This CDR3 is built from 12 residues. The DNA for the CDR3 is TGTGCCAGCAGTTTATATTCCGGGGAAGCTTTCTTT. Its translation: CASSLYSGEAFF.

The chain couples TRBV29-1 to TRBJ1-3, with D maybe TRBD1 (5 bases). Per germline, CDR1 SQVTM and CDR2 ANQGSEA. V was cut by 5 bases and J by 3 bases, with 14 bases left in between. The CDR3 runs to 14 residues. The CDR3 reads CSVWILTGGNTIYF. In DNA, the CDR3 is TGCAGCGTTTGGATCCTAACAGGTGGAAACACCATATATTTT.

The rearrangement links TRBV3-1 (or the pseudogene TRBV3-2) to TRBJ2-5, with 12 bases lining up with TRBD2. Losses at the gene ends were 1 base for V and 5 bases for J; bases not matched to a gene: 8. Germline V lookup: CDR1 LGHDT, CDR2 YNNKEL (reference sequence). The CDR3 covers 17 residues. CDR3 in amino acids: CASSQAEGLAGRETQYF. CDR3 nucleotides: TGTGCCAGCAGCCAAGCAGAAGGACTAGCGGGGAGGGAGACCCAGTACTTC.